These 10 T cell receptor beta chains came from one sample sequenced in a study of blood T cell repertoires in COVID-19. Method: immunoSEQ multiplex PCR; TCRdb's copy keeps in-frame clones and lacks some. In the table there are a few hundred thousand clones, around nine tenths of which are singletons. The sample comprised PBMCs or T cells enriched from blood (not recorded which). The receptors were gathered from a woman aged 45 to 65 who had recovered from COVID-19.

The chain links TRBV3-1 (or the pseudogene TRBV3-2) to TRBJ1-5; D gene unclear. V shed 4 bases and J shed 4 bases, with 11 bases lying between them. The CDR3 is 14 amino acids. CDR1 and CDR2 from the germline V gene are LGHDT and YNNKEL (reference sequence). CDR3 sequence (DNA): TGTGCCAGCAGCCTCGGGTCCTTTAATCAGCCCCAGCATTTT. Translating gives CASSLGSFNQPQHF.

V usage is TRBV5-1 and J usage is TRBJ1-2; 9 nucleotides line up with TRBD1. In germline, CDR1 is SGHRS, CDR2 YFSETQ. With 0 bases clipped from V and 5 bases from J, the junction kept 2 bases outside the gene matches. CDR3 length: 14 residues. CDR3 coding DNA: TGCGCCAGCAGCTTGGACGGGACAGGGTATGGCTACACCTTC. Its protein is CASSLDGTGYGYTF.

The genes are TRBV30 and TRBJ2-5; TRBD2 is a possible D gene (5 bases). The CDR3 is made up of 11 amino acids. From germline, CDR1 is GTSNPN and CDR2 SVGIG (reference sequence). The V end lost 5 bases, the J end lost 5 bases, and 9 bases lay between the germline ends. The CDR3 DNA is TGTGCCTGGGGAGGCGGGGAGACCCAGTACTTC. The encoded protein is CAWGGGETQYF. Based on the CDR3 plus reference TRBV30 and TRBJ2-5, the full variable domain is SQTIHQWPATLVQPVGSPLSLECTVEGTSNPNLYWYRQAAGRGLQLLFYSVGIGQISSEVPQNLSASRPQDRQFILSSKKLLLSDSGFYLCAWGGGETQYFGPGTRLLVL.

The chain's CDR3 is CASSQPAGGATGELFF. The CDR3 coding sequence is TGCGCCAGCAGCCAGCCCGCGGGGGGGGCCACCGGGGAGCTGTTTTTT. The chain uses TRBV4-3 and TRBJ2-2, with 9 bases lining up with TRBD2. Per the germline V gene, CDR1 is LGHNA and CDR2 is YSLEER. The CDR3 is made up of 16 amino acids. V lost 3 bases to trimming and J lost 4 bases; unmatched junction nucleotides: 6.

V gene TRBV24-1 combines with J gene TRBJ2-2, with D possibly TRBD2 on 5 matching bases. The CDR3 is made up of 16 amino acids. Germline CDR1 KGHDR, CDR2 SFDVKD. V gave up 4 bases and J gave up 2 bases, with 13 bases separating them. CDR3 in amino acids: CATSDHRRGNTGELFF. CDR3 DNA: TGTGCCACCAGTGACCATCGACGGGGAAACACCGGGGAGCTGTTTTTT.

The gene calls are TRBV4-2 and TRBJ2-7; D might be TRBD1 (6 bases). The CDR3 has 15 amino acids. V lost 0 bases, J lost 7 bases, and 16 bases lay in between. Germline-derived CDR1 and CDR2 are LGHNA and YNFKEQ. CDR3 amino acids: CASSQDGGQWGEQYF. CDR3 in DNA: TGTGCCAGCAGCCAAGATGGAGGACAGTGGGGTGAGCAGTACTTC.

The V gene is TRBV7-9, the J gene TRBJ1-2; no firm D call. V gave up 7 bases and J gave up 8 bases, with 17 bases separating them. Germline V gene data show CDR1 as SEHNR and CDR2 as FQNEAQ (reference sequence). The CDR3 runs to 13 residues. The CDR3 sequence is CASTIMGGSGYTF. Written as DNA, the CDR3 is TGTGCCAGCACCATAATGGGAGGGTCCGGCTACACCTTC. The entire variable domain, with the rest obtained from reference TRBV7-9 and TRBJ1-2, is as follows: DTGVSQNPRHKITKRGQNVTFRCDPISEHNRLYWYRQTLGQGPEFLTYFQNEAQLEKSRLLSDRFSAERPKGSFSTLEIQRTEQGDSAMYLCASTIMGGSGYTFGSGTRLTVV.

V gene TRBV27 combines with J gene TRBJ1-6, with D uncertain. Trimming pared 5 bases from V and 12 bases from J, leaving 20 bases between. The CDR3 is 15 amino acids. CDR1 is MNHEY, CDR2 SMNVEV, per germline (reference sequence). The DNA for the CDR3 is TGTGCCAGCAGTAGGGAGGGTGGTTTAGGTTTACCCCTCCACTTT. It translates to CASSREGGLGLPLHF.

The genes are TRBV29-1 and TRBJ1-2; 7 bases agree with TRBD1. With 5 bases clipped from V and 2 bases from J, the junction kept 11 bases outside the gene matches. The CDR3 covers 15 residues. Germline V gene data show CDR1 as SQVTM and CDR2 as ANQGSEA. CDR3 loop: CSVMPHAGGNYGYTF. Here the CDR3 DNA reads TGCAGCGTTATGCCCCACGCAGGGGGGAACTATGGCTACACCTTC.

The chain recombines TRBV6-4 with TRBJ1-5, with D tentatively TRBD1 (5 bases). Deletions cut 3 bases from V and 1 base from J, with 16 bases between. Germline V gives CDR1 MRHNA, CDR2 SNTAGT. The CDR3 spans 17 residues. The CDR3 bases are TGTGCCAGCAGTGATAATTCACCCAGGGTGAGCAATCAGCCCCAGCATTTT. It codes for CASSDNSPRVSNQPQHF.